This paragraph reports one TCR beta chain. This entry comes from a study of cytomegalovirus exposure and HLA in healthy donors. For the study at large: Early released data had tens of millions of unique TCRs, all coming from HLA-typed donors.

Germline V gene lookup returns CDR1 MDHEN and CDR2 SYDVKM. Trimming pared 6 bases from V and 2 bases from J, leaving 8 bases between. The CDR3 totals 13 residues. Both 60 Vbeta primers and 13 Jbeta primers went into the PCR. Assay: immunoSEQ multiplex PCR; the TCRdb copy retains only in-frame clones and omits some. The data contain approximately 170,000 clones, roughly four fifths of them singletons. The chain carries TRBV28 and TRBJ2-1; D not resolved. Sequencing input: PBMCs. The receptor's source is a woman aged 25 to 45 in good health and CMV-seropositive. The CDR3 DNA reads TGTGCCAGCAGCCGAGTCACCTACAATGAGCAGTTCTTC. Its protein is CASSRVTYNEQFF.